This T cell receptor beta chain is drawn from a study of cytomegalovirus exposure and HLA in healthy donors. Study-level findings and limits: Testing in vitro showed three CMV-associated chains specific for CMV antigens.

Amplification used 60 Vbeta primers and 13 Jbeta primers. Sequenced by immunoSEQ multiplex PCR; TCRdb stores in-frame clones only, minus some. The sample includes 95,000 to 110,000 clones, roughly 78% of them seen just once. The CDR3 sequence is 19 residues long. For this clone: What it binds is not known.

The receptor was isolated from a woman aged 40 to 50 in good health and CMV-seronegative. V gene TRBV1 combines with J gene TRBJ2-5; no check of the table's D call, TRBD1, against the DNA was made. The DNA matches TRBJ2-7 better at its end, which makes the J call doubtful. TRBV1 is flagged as a pseudogene. Sequencing was performed on PBMCs. In nucleotides, the CDR3 is TGCACCAGCAGCCAAGATAAGAAGGTCCAGGGCAGGGGATCCTACGAGCAGTACTTC. Protein sequence: CTSSQDKKVQGRGSYEQYF.